Included here is one T cell receptor (beta chain) sequence, with context. This clone occurred once. There is no known antigen for this receptor. No base-level quality is on record; no much larger clone is a single base apart. The same CDR3 also results from other DNA sequences found in this sample. The data derive from a study of beta chain features in type 1 diabetes (dated by TCRdb to the late 2010s). About the full investigation: No differences in mean age, gender distribution, total cell number or subset yield were found between patients and healthy donors. Across all samples, some 110,000,000 sorted cells were examined, and cell number per subset correlated strongly with RNA yield. In the study, TCRB repertoires of sorted circulating CD4+ T cell subsets from recently diagnosed type 1 diabetes patients were compared with those of matched healthy donors. Naive and central memory subsets were obtained from all 30 or so donors, but regulatory and stem cell-like memory subsets were isolated from only 8 patients and roughly 8 healthy donors. What the authors observed across the whole study: Fewer insertions and more nucleotide deletions at VDJ recombination sites were observed in patients with type 1 diabetes, implying thymic rearrangement abnormalities. Shorter templates might have been favored by PCR, but patient and control samples were amplified and corrected together, so both groups would have been affected equally by any skew. Because cDNA was sequenced instead of genomic DNA, highly expressing activated cells could be over-represented, though the groups showed no difference in activation or CD3 levels. Only small numbers of individuals were included in the HLA sub-analyses, which left unresolved whether HLA type had any influence on TCRB rearrangement. Naive, central memory and regulatory TCRB repertoires appeared more similar among patients than among healthy donors. In all four CD4+ subsets, TCRB CDR3 length was moderately but significantly shorter in type 1 diabetes patients.

From each donor, a single peripheral blood sample of around 120 mL on average was drawn into heparinised tubes. Using a panel that included CD45RO, CCR7, CD25, CD127, CD95 and CD27, naive, central memory, regulatory and stem cell-like memory CD4+ T cells were sorted on a BD FACSAria II. A purity above 98% was achieved for all sorted populations. PBMCs were separated immediately by Lymphoprep density gradient centrifugation and were stained directly, without being cultured. So that batch effects would be minimized, each experiment stained and sorted samples in pairs, pairing one healthy donor with one patient. The germline V gene (reference sequence) supplies CDR1 GTSNPN and CDR2 SVGIG. V gives up 1 base and J gives up 3 bases, and the segment between their germline ends measures 7 bases. The CDR3 measures 12 amino acids from cysteine to valine. Solely the CDR3 DNA is kept, with 36 bases framed from the first base.

The entire isolated RNA was reverse transcribed using the High Capacity cDNA Reverse Transcription Kit, and thus expressed TCRB transcripts were sequenced. Naive, central memory and regulatory T cell samples underwent deep immunoSEQ sequencing, averaging about 3.5 million total reads per sample. Sorted cells were lysed in RLT buffer, and RNA was extracted using DNase-treated RNeasy Micro or Mini kits according to cell number. Each cell subset was processed on its own to prevent cross-contamination, while patient and healthy donor samples were processed together. TCRB sequences were amplified from cDNA with the immunoSEQ multiplex PCR, producing 87-bp fragments spanning the CDR3 region. Amplicons were sequenced on the Illumina HiSeq platform. The authors' pipeline ran thus. Synthetic template baselines were used to correct PCR bias computationally, reads within Hamming distance 2 were collapsed together, and singletons that could not be merged were discarded. Reads were aligned against IMGT to assign V, D and J genes, CDR3 length and insertions or deletions at six rearrangement sites. Within each subset, clonotype counts were normalized to sorted cell number, after which true diversity and Gini coefficients were computed with the tcR R package. Repertoire sharing was quantified using the overlap coefficient calculated on TCRB nucleotide sequences. As a proxy for the pre-selection repertoire, out-of-frame TCRB sequences from naive cells were analyzed. Entries here come from immuneACCESS through TCRdb and include only in-frame sequences with V and J called. Some clones fail to appear in such tables; in the studies checked, an unresolved V gene covers under half of the shortfall, and the cause of the remainder is unknown. V, J and clone size reflect that table, while D and trimming were determined from the DNA. The sample table records 350,000 to 450,000 clones; approximately 14% of these occur just once. The ten largest clones capture roughly 0.033% of the sample.

This receptor was obtained from a man aged 25 to 40 in good health. The sequence joins TRBV30 to TRBJ2-7, with no confidently assigned D gene. Sequenced input: naive CD4+ T cells from blood. In the paper's terms, the cell subset or site label means: true naive CD4+ T cells. The DNA sequence is TGTGCCTGGAGTGCGGGCAGCTACGAGCAGTACGTC. Its protein reads: CAWSAGSYEQYV.